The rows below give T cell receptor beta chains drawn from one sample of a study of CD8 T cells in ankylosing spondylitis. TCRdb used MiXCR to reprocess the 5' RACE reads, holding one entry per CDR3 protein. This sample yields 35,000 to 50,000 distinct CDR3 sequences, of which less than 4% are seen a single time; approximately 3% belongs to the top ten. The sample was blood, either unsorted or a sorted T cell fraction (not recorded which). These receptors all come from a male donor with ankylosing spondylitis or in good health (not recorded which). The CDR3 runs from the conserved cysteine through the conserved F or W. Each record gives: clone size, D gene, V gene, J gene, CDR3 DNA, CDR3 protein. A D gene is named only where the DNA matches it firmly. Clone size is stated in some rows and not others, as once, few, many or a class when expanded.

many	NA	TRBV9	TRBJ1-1	TGTGCCAGCAGCGTACTTCGGGACACTGAAGCTTTCTTT	CASSVLRDTEAFF
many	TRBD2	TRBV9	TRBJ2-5	TGTGCCAGCAGTGACGGGGGGGGCCCAGTCGGGACCCAGTACTTC	CASSDGGGPVGTQYF
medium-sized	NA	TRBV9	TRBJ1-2	TGTGCCAGCAGCGTAGGCGAGACAGGAAAATATGGCTACACCTTC	CASSVGETGKYGYTF
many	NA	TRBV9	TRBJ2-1	TGTGCCAGCAGCGTAGAGTCCGGACTGGAGCAGTTCTTC	CASSVESGLEQFF
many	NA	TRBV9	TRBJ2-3	TGTGCCAGCAGCGTAATTGCTAGCGGCACAGATACGCAGTATTTT	CASSVIASGTDTQYF
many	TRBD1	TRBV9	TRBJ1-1	TGTGCCAGCAGCGCGAGGACAGGGAACACTGAAGCTTTCTTT	CASSARTGNTEAFF
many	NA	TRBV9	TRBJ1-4	TGTGCCAGCAGCGTAGGGCGATCTGGGACTAATGAAAAACTGTTTTTT	CASSVGRSGTNEKLFF
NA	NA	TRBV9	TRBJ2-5	TGTGCCAGCAGCAACTCCCCCCGACAGGCCGGGGAGACCCAGTACTTC	CASSNSPRQAGETQYF
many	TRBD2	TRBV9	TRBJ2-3	TGTGCCAGCAGCGTAAATAGCGGAGGACTAGCGGGGGTCACAGATACGCAGTATTTT	CASSVNSGGLAGVTDTQYF
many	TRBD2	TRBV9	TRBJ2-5	TGTGCCAGCAGCGTAGCTGGCGGGGGGAAAGAAGAGACCCAGTACTTC	CASSVAGGGKEETQYF
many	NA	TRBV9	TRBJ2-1	TGTGCCAGCAGCGTAGATCCCCCGGGAAGCTCCTACAATGAGCAGTTCTTC	CASSVDPPGSSYNEQFF
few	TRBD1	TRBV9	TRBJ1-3	TGTGCCAGCAGCGTAGTTGGACAGGCTGGAAACACCATATATTTT	CASSVVGQAGNTIYF
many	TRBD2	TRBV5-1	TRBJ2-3	TGCGCCAGCAGCCCTGGACTAGCGGGGGCCGTGTTTAAGGGCACAGATACGCAGTATTTT	CASSPGLAGAVFKGTDTQYF
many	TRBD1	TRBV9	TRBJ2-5	TGTGCCAGCAGCGTAGTTGGACAGGAGTCGGAGACCCAGTACTTC	CASSVVGQESETQYF
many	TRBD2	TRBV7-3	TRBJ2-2	TGTGCCAGCAGCCCGAGTAGGGGACTAGCGGGAGGGGAGACCGGGGAGCTGTTTTTT	CASSPSRGLAGGETGELFF
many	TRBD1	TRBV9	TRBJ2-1	TGTGCCAGCAGCGCCGGGACAGGGGGTTTGTACAATGAGCAGTTCTTC	CASSAGTGGLYNEQFF
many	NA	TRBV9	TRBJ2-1	TGTGCCAGCAGCGTAGGACTCGCAGGCGAGGTATACAATGAGCAGTTCTTC	CASSVGLAGEVYNEQFF
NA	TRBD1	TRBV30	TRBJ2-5	TGTTCCTGGAGTTTAGGGGACAGGCGGCAAGAGACACAGTACTTC	CSWSLGDRRQETQYF
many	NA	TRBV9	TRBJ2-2	TGTGCCAGCAGCCCCTTCCCCGGGGAGCTGTTTTTT	CASSPFPGELFF
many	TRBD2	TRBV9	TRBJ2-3	TGTGCCAGCAGCGCCACACCGGGACTAGCGGGAGGGACGAGATCCACAGATACGCAGTATTTT	CASSATPGLAGGTRSTDTQYF
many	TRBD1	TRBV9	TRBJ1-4	TGTGCCAGCAGCGGACAGGGACTGGGAACTAATGAAAAACTGTTTTTT	CASSGQGLGTNEKLFF
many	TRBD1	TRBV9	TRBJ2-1	TGTGCCAGCAGCGCCCTCGACAGGGGCCAAAATGAGCAGTTCTTC	CASSALDRGQNEQFF
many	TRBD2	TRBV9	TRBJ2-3	TGTGCCAGCAGCGTAGGAAGCGGGGTCACAGATACGCAGTATTTT	CASSVGSGVTDTQYF
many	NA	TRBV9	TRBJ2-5	TGTGCCAGCAGCAAAGGGGCGCAGGAGACCCAGTACTTC	CASSKGAQETQYF
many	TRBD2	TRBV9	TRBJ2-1	TGTGCCAGCAGCGTTAGCGGGGGGATACCCAATGAGCAGTTCTTC	CASSVSGGIPNEQFF
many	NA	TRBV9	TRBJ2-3	TGTGCCAGCGGAAGGGCGGATACGCAGTATTTT	CASGRADTQYF
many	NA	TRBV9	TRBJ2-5	TGTGCCAGCAGTCTTGACGGACAAGAGACCCAGTACTTC	CASSLDGQETQYF
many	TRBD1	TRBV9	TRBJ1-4	TGTGCCAGCAGCGCCCAGGACGGGACAGGGTATGAAAAACTGTTTTTT	CASSAQDGTGYEKLFF
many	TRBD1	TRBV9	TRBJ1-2	TGTGCCAGCAGCCCAAGGGGACAGGGACGTTCAGGCTATGGCTACACCTTC	CASSPRGQGRSGYGYTF
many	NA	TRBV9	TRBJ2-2	TGTGCCAGCAGCCCCCCGGGGGGCAGTACCGGGGAGCTGTTTTTT	CASSPPGGSTGELFF
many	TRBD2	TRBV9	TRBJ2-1	TGTGCCAGCAGCGCTGGGGGGGAGCCCTACAATGAGCAGTTCTTC	CASSAGGEPYNEQFF
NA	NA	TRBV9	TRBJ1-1	TGTGCCAGCAGCGTTATAACAGAGAACACTGAAGCTTTCTTT	CASSVITENTEAFF
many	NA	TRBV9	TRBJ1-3	TGTGCCAGCAGCGTATACCTGAGGGACACCATATATTTT	CASSVYLRDTIYF
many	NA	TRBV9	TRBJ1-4	TGTGCCAGCAGCCCCCGGACTGATCTAAATGAAAAACTGTTTTTT	CASSPRTDLNEKLFF
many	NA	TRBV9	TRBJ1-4	TGTGCCAGCAGCGGCTCAGATTCAACTAATGAAAAACTGTTTTTT	CASSGSDSTNEKLFF
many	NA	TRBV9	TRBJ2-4	TGTGCCAGCAGCGTAGAAGGGTCTCGCATTCAGTACTTC	CASSVEGSRIQYF
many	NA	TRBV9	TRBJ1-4	TGTGCCAGCAGCTCCCCTGGGGAAAAACTGTTTTTT	CASSSPGEKLFF
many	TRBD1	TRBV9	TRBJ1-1	TGTGCCAGCAGCGACCTCCGGACAGGAAACACTGAAGCTTTCTTT	CASSDLRTGNTEAFF
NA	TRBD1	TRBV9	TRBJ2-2	TGTGCCAGCAGCGTAGGGGGGACAGGGGGCACCGGGGAGCTGTTTTTT	CASSVGGTGGTGELFF
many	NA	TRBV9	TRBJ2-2	TGTGCCAGCAGCGTTTCTGGCGGGACGAACACCGGGGAGCTGTTTTTT	CASSVSGGTNTGELFF
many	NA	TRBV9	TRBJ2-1	TGTGCCAGCAGCGTAGACGGGGGCGTAAGCTCCTACAATGAGCAGTTCTTC	CASSVDGGVSSYNEQFF
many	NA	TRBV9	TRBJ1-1	TGTGCCAGCAGCCGAGACAACTCCTTGAAAGAAGCTTTCTTT	CASSRDNSLKEAFF
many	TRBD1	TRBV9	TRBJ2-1	TGTGCCAGCAGCCCCCTCGGACAGGGCAATGAGCAGTTCTTC	CASSPLGQGNEQFF
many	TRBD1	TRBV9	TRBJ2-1	TGTGCCAGCAGCTTTGGGACAGGGAGATACGAGCAGTTCTTC	CASSFGTGRYEQFF
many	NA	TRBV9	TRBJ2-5	TGTGCCAGCAGCGTAGCTTTCAGGGGAGAGACCCAGTACTTC	CASSVAFRGETQYF
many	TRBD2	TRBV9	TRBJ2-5	TGTGCCAGCGGAGCGGGAGGGTACCAAGAGACCCAGTACTTC	CASGAGGYQETQYF
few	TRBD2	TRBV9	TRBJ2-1	TGTGCCAGCAGCGGCCCCGGGACTAGCGGGAGTATGCAGCAGTTCTTC	CASSGPGTSGSMQQFF
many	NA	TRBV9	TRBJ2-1	TGTGCCAGCAGCCTCTCGAGTGCAGTCAGTCTCAATGAGCAGTTCTTC	CASSLSSAVSLNEQFF
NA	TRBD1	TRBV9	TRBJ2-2	TGTGCCAGCAGCGAGCGGACAGGGGGTTTCACCGGGGAGCTGTTTTTT	CASSERTGGFTGELFF
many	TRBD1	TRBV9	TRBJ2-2	TGTGCCAGCAAGCAGGGGGCGCTTACCGGGGAGCTGTTTTTT	CASKQGALTGELFF
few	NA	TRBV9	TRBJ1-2	TGTGCCAGCAGCGTAGATTGGAGTAACTATGGCTACACCTTC	CASSVDWSNYGYTF
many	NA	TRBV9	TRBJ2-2	TGTGCCAGCAGCGTGGCGGTGATCGGGGAGCTGTTTTTT	CASSVAVIGELFF
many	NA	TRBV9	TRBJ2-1	TGTGCCAGCAGCGTAGAAGGGGGGGCAAGGAATGAGCAGTTCTTC	CASSVEGGARNEQFF
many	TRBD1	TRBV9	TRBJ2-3	TGTGCCAGCAGCCCGACAGGGTTGTTCACAGATACGCAGTATTTT	CASSPTGLFTDTQYF
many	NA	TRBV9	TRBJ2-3	TGTGCCAGCAGCGTAGAGCCAGTCTCAGATACGCAGTATTTT	CASSVEPVSDTQYF
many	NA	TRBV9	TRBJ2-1	TGTGCCAGCACGCCCCACGTAGGGGGCTACAATGAGCAGTTCTTC	CASTPHVGGYNEQFF
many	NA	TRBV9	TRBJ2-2	TGTGCCAGCTCCCCGGCCCCGAACACCGGGGAGCTGTTTTTT	CASSPAPNTGELFF
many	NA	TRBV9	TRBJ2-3	TGTGCCAGCAGCGTAGTAGGGGGACTGACTAGCACAGATACGCAGTATTTT	CASSVVGGLTSTDTQYF
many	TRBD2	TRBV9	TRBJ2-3	TGTGCCAGCAGCCCCGGTAGCGGGGCAGATACGCAGTATTTT	CASSPGSGADTQYF